The 27 T cell receptor beta chains listed next were all sequenced from one sample in a study of shared clonotypes between healthy human individuals. Some clones are missing from TCRdb's copy, which holds only in-frame ones; the method was immunoSEQ multiplex PCR. The sample holds about 2.4 million clones, over 85% seen once. Sequencing was done on a sample of naive CD4+ T cells from PBMCs. Subset of the sample: CD45RA+ positively selected. These receptors all come from a man younger than 30 in good health. Some clones in this sample may be carry-over from other donors' samples.

This clone was found once. J is TRBJ2-3 and V is TRBV9, with TRBD2 matching 8 bases. With 0 bases clipped from V and 5 bases from J, the junction kept 2 bases outside the gene matches. Germline V gene data show CDR1 as SGDLS and CDR2 as YYNGEE. The CDR3 length is 14 residues. The CDR3 spells CASSVALAGDTQYF. The CDR3 nucleotides read TGTGCCAGCAGCGTAGCGCTAGCGGGAGATACGCAGTATTTT.

This clone has more than one count but fewer than ten. The V call is TRBV2, the J call TRBJ1-5; D gene unclear. V was clipped by 7 bases and J by 3 bases, with 10 bases between them. The germline gives CDR1 SNHLY, CDR2 FYNNEI. The CDR3 has 13 amino acids. The CDR3 DNA reads TGTGCCAGCAAAGGTGGGAACAATCAGCCCCAGCATTTT. Amino acids: CASKGGNNQPQHF.

The V call is TRBV7-2, the J call TRBJ1-2, with 7 bases matching TRBD1. This CDR3 is built from 13 residues. Germline CDR1 is SGHTA and CDR2 is FQGNSA. Unmatched junction bases numbered 4, after V lost 1 base and J lost 8 bases. The chain's CDR3 is CASSLGTGQGYTF. CDR3 coding DNA: TGTGCCAGCAGCTTAGGGACAGGCCAAGGCTACACCTTC.

The chain has TRBV2 and TRBJ2-2; D may be TRBD1 (5 bases). The CDR3 runs 13 residues. V was cut by 4 bases and J by 6 bases, with 9 bases left in between. CDR1 SNHLY and CDR2 FYNNEI come from the germline V gene. The CDR3: CASSAGLAGELFF. The CDR3 DNA sequence: TGTGCCAGCAGTGCAGGGTTGGCCGGGGAGCTGTTTTTT.

Here the CDR3 DNA reads TGTGCCAGCAGCCCGAGGCAGGGGGCGGCGACCGGGGCTTTCTTT. This gives the protein CASSPRQGAATGAFF. The chain couples TRBV9 to TRBJ1-1; 8 bases line up with TRBD1. J was trimmed by 11 bases and V by 4 bases; bases with no gene match: 16. The CDR3 spans 15 residues. Germline assignment: CDR1 SGDLS and CDR2 YYNGEE.

The V call is TRBV11-1, the J call TRBJ2-1; maybe TRBD2 (5 bases). This CDR3 contains 12 residues. Germline lookup yields CDR1 SGHAT and CDR2 FQDESV (reference sequence). V was shortened by 3 bases and J by 11 bases, with 11 bases between the two germline ends. CDR3 sequence: CASSFSSGKQFF. CDR3 DNA sequence: TGTGCCAGCAGCTTTTCAAGCGGTAAGCAGTTCTTC.

This chain uses TRBV5-1 with TRBJ1-1; 8 positions agree with TRBD1. CDR3 length equals 15 residues. CDR1 is SGHRS, CDR2 YFSETQ, per germline. After removal of 4 bases from V and 1 base from J, the junction contained 6 bases not matched to a gene. In nucleotides, the CDR3 is TGCGCCAGCAGCCGGGCGGACAGGGCGAACACTGAAGCTTTCTTT. This sequence encodes CASSRADRANTEAFF.

This chain connects TRBV19 to TRBJ2-7, with D possibly called TRBD1 or TRBD2 (5 bases each). The CDR3 runs to 15 residues. Germline CDR1 reads LNHDA; CDR2 reads SQIVND (reference sequence). Between the trimmed V and J ends, which lost 3 bases and 4 bases, there was a span of 16 bases. The CDR3 here is CASSIGTSRGYEQYF. As DNA, the CDR3 is TGTGCCAGTAGTATCGGGACCTCGAGGGGTTACGAGCAGTACTTC.

The V and J genes are TRBV2 and TRBJ1-5; unclear D gene. The CDR3 loop spans 14 amino acids. Germline V lookup: CDR1 SNHLY, CDR2 FYNNEI. The V end lost 8 bases, the J end lost 1 base, and 12 bases lay between the germline ends. CDR3 sequence reads: CASGEVGSNQPQHF. The CDR3 bases are TGTGCCAGCGGGGAGGTAGGAAGCAATCAGCCCCAGCATTTT.

The rearrangement links TRBV2 to TRBJ1-5, with 9 nucleotides matching TRBD1. V lost 4 bases to trimming and J lost 4 bases; unmatched junction nucleotides: 5. CDR3 length equals 15 residues. CDR1 and CDR2 (germline): SNHLY, FYNNEI. The CDR3, as DNA: TGTGCCAGCAGTGCGGGACAGGGAGGGAATCAGCCCCAGCATTTT. Translated, it gives CASSAGQGGNQPQHF.

The chain employs TRBV28 and TRBJ1-5; D unresolved. Between the trimmed V and J ends, which lost 1 base and 5 bases, there was a span of 12 bases. Germline V lookup: CDR1 MDHEN, CDR2 SYDVKM. This CDR3 contains 15 residues. The CDR3 is CASSLLKGGYQPQHF. CDR3 in DNA: TGTGCCAGCAGTTTATTGAAGGGTGGGTATCAGCCCCAGCATTTT.

The V gene is TRBV9, the J gene TRBJ1-2; TRBD1 might be the D (5 bases). V dropped 4 bases and J dropped 4 bases, with 14 bases sitting between them. The V gene's germline CDR1 is SGDLS and CDR2 YYNGEE. The CDR3 is made up of 14 amino acids. This CDR3 is CASSPRGVPYGYTF. CDR3 coding DNA: TGTGCCAGCAGCCCCAGAGGGGTCCCCTATGGCTACACCTTC. Using reference TRBV9 and TRBJ1-2 for the parts outside the CDR3, the full variable domain is DSGVTQTPKHLITATGQRVTLRCSPRSGDLSVYWYQQSLDQGLQFLIQYYNGEERAKGNILERFSAQQFPDLHSELNLSSLELGDSALYFCASSPRGVPYGYTFGSGTRLTVV.

J is TRBJ2-7 and V is TRBV9, with TRBD2 matching 13 bases. This CDR3 is built from 20 residues. CDR1 and CDR2 from the germline V gene are SGDLS and YYNGEE. The junction had 18 bases not matched to a gene; V was cut back by 3 bases and J by 3 bases. The CDR3 bases are TGTGCCAGCAGCGACCCGCCGGGACAGGGGACTAGCGGGAAGGACTACGAGCAGTACTTC. Protein product: CASSDPPGQGTSGKDYEQYF.

The rearrangement uses TRBV18 and TRBJ2-7; 7 bases are shared with TRBD1. This CDR3 has 22 amino acids. From germline, CDR1 is KGHSH and CDR2 LQKENI. The V gene end was trimmed by 1 base and the J gene end by 3 bases; junction bases not matched to a gene: 27. The CDR3 protein is CASSPRILRDSKRHSPYYEQYF. The DNA of the CDR3 is TGTGCCAGCTCACCACGTATCCTCCGGGACAGCAAGAGACACAGCCCCTACTACGAGCAGTACTTC.

The chain employs TRBV5-5 and TRBJ1-1, with D perhaps TRBD1 (6 bases). The CDR3 runs 15 residues. The germline V and J ends were trimmed by 0 bases and 3 bases, with 12 bases remaining between them. Germline V gene sequence: CDR1 SGHKS, CDR2 YYEKEE (reference sequence). As DNA, the CDR3 is TGTGCCAGCAGCTTGGGGGGGCAGAGGCACACTGAAGCTTTCTTT. The encoded protein is CASSLGGQRHTEAFF. The full variable domain, in which reference TRBV5-5 and TRBJ1-1 provide the parts outside the CDR3, is DAGVTQSPTHLIKTRGQQVTLRCSPISGHKSVSWYQQVLGQGPQFIFQYYEKEERGRGNFPDRFSARQFPNYSSELNVNALLLGDSALYLCASSLGGQRHTEAFFGQGTRLTVV.

The chain recombines TRBV7-3 with TRBJ2-1; TRBD2 matches 8 bases. V trimming: 4 bases; J trimming: 2 bases; junction bases outside the gene matches: 4. This CDR3 comprises 15 residues. CDR1 SGHTA and CDR2 FQGTGA come from the germline V gene. The DNA of the CDR3 is TGTGCCAGCAGCTCTAGCGGGCCTACCTACAATGAGCAGTTCTTC. Residues: CASSSSGPTYNEQFF. Together with reference TRBV7-3 and TRBJ2-1, the CDR3 gives the full variable domain: GAGVSQTPSNKVTEKGKYVELRCDPISGHTALYWYRQSLGQGPEFLIYFQGTGAADDSGLPNDRFFAVRPEGSVSTLKIQRTERGDSAVYLCASSSSGPTYNEQFFGPGTRLTVL.

The V and J genes are TRBV6-5 and TRBJ2-2; perhaps D is TRBD1 or TRBD2 (6 bases each). Trimming cost V 2 bases and J 6 bases, with 10 bases left between them. Per the germline V gene, CDR1 is MNHEY and CDR2 is SVGAGI. The CDR3 spans 14 residues. The CDR3 loop reads CASSYRGLAGELFF. The CDR3 bases are TGTGCCAGCAGTTACCGGGGGCTCGCCGGGGAGCTGTTTTTT.

The CDR3 nucleotides read TGCAGCGTTGACGGGACTAGCTCTCAAAATGAGCAGTTCTTC. Translation: CSVDGTSSQNEQFF. The rearrangement joins TRBV29-1 to TRBJ2-1, with TRBD2 identical over 9 bases. The CDR3 is 14 amino acids. The germline V gene has CDR1 SQVTM and CDR2 ANQGSEA. The V and J ends lost 3 bases and 7 bases, in that order; junction bases with no gene match: 7.

The rearrangement links TRBV7-9 to TRBJ1-1, with a tentative D call TRBD1 (5 bases). The CDR3 is made up of 16 amino acids. Looked up from germline, CDR1 is SEHNR and CDR2 is FQNEAQ (reference sequence). V gave up 5 bases and J gave up 2 bases, with 18 bases separating them. The CDR3 DNA reads as TGTGCCAGCAGCGGCCGTGGGGGTACCCTCAACACTGAAGCTTTCTTT. This codes for CASSGRGGTLNTEAFF.

Comment on this clone: Different DNA sequences within this sample yield the same CDR3. The J gene is TRBJ1-2, the V gene TRBV5-1; D remains unclear. Germline V CDR1 and CDR2: SGHRS, YFSETQ. V gave up 0 bases and J gave up 8 bases, with 8 bases separating them. This CDR3 is 12 amino acids long. Here the CDR3 reads CASSLVPPGYTF. In nucleotides, the CDR3 is TGCGCCAGCAGCTTGGTCCCCCCCGGCTACACCTTC.

The chain uses TRBV9 and TRBJ2-1; 7 bases are shared with TRBD2. Germline V gene data show CDR1 as SGDLS and CDR2 as YYNGEE. The CDR3 has 17 residues. Losses at the gene ends were 1 base for V and 0 bases for J; bases not matched to a gene: 7. This chain's CDR3 is CASSVSGARNSYNEQFF. In nucleotides, the CDR3 is TGTGCCAGCAGCGTAAGCGGGGCTCGGAACTCCTACAATGAGCAGTTCTTC.

The CDR3 coding sequence is TGTGCCAGCAGCTTAGTGGCGGGCGGTCAGCCCCAGCATTTT. Its protein is CASSLVAGGQPQHF. This chain uses TRBV7-2 with TRBJ1-5; no reliable D call. CDR3 length: 14 amino acids. V gave up 1 base and J gave up 6 bases, with 10 bases separating them. The germline CDR1 and CDR2 sequences are SGHTA and FQGNSA.

This chain uses TRBV7-3 with TRBJ2-1; 8 nucleotides match TRBD2. The CDR3 has 15 amino acids. The V gene's germline CDR1 is SGHTA and CDR2 FQGTGA. The V segment lost 2 bases and the J segment 5 bases; nucleotides outside the gene matches: 5. In DNA form, the CDR3 reads TGTGCCAGCAGCTTACTACTAGCGGCCCACAATGAGCAGTTCTTC. Its translation: CASSLLLAAHNEQFF.

The chain uses TRBV9 and TRBJ2-3, with 7 bases aligning to TRBD2. CDR1 and CDR2 (germline): SGDLS, YYNGEE. V lost 0 bases, J lost 6 bases, and 13 bases stayed unmatched. This CDR3 region has 17 residues. CDR3 amino acids: CASSVERASGTHDTQYF. The CDR3 DNA is TGTGCCAGCAGCGTAGAAAGGGCTAGCGGAACCCACGATACGCAGTATTTT. Full variable domain (outside the CDR3, taken from reference TRBV9 and TRBJ2-3): DSGVTQTPKHLITATGQRVTLRCSPRSGDLSVYWYQQSLDQGLQFLIQYYNGEERAKGNILERFSAQQFPDLHSELNLSSLELGDSALYFCASSVERASGTHDTQYFGPGTRLTVL.

The rearrangement joins TRBV10-3 to TRBJ1-2, with 8 positions matching TRBD1. Germline CDR1 is ENHRY and CDR2 is SYGVKD. CDR3 length: 15 amino acids. The ends lost 4 bases at V and 6 bases at J; junction bases unmatched: 10. CDR3 nucleotides: TGTGCCATCAGTGTCATCGACAGGGGTACCCATGGCTACACCTTC. Encoded protein: CAISVIDRGTHGYTF.

The rearrangement joins TRBV5-1 to TRBJ2-7, with D perhaps TRBD2 (6 bases). CDR3 length: 15 residues. Germline V lookup: CDR1 SGHRS, CDR2 YFSETQ. Trimming stripped 4 bases from V and 1 base from J, with 15 bases between. The CDR3 bases are TGCGCCAGCAGCGCAGGGTGGCTAGCGTCCTACGAGCAGTACTTC. It encodes CASSAGWLASYEQYF.

A word on this clone: The identical CDR3 is also encoded by other nucleotide sequences in the sample. The rearrangement links TRBV9 to TRBJ2-3, with D unclear. Germline CDR1 and CDR2: SGDLS and YYNGEE. This CDR3 region has 11 residues. V lost 3 bases, J lost 4 bases, and 3 bases lay in between. The CDR3 region is CASSAADTQYF. The CDR3 DNA reads as TGTGCCAGCAGCGCGGCAGATACGCAGTATTTT.